The clone carrying this T cell receptor (beta chain) has only a few counts. The antigen remains unidentified. CD8 T cells were positively selected from what remained after CD4 positive selection. Trimming removed 4 bases from V and 3 bases from J, with 24 bases in between. Germline V gene data show CDR1 as SQVTM and CDR2 as ANQGSEA. This CDR3 is built from 18 residues. These data are taken from a study of naive and memory T cell subsets. Regarding the study as a whole: Naive and memory repertoire findings lacked a ground truth for validation. Expression changes during T cell differentiation may affect RNA-based TCR counts. Gini index rose across naive, CM, EM and EMRA in CD4 and CD8. A few larger clonotypes appeared in naive repertoires, especially CD8, possibly memory cells re-expressing CD45RA.

An equimolar mix of two oligonucleotides served as the beta constant-region primer for TRBC1 and TRBC2. Four rounds of PCR amplified the ligated cDNA using nested alpha and beta constant-region primers plus SP2. TCRdb processed the UMI-ligation and nested PCR reads anew with MiXCR; each CDR3 protein has one entry. This table holds more than 120,000 distinct CDR3 sequences, 15% to 25% found once. The chain combines TRBV29-1 with TRBJ2-2; D remains unclear. Specimen: naive CD8+ T cells from blood. The clonotype originates from a human donor in good health. CDR3 region: CSVALTMNRRPYTGELFF. CDR3 nucleotide sequence: TGCAGCGTTGCCCTTACCATGAATCGGCGGCCGTACACCGGGGAGCTGTTTTTT.